What follows are 31 T cell receptor beta chains derived from one specimen sequenced in a study of technical replicates of blood from a handful of donors (dated by TCRdb to the late 2010s). The method was the immunoSEQ multiplex PCR assay. Not all clones reach the TCRdb copy of this immuneACCESS table, which keeps in-frame sequences only. Checked studies attribute under half of the gap to unresolved V genes and leave the rest unexplained. The table for this sample lists approximately 81,000 clones; approximately 94% of them were counted only once. The top ten clonotypes cover roughly 0.4% of the sample. Material for sequencing was T cells isolated from PBMCs. These receptors were taken from a human donor in good health.

V and J are TRBV2 and TRBJ1-1; D call uncertain. Germline loops: CDR1 SNHLY, CDR2 FYNNEI. The CDR3 runs to 10 residues. Between the trimmed V and J ends, which lost 4 bases and 11 bases, there was a span of 8 bases. The DNA of the CDR3 is TGTGCCAGCAGTGCGAGTAAGGCTTTCTTT. It is translated as CASSASKAFF. Complete variable domain (other parts from reference TRBV2 and TRBJ1-1): EPEVTQTPSHQVTQMGQEVILRCVPISNHLYFYWYRQILGQKVEFLVSFYNNEISEKSEIFDDQFSVERPDGSNFTLKIRSTKLEDSAMYFCASSASKAFFGQGTRLTVV.

The chain employs TRBV5-1 and TRBJ2-7, with 14 bases identical to TRBD2. CDR3 length: 19 residues. In germline, CDR1 is SGHRS, CDR2 YFSETQ. After removal of 1 base from V and 2 bases from J, the junction contained 11 bases not matched to a gene. The chain's CDR3 is CASSLPTAGLAGDPYEQYF. The CDR3, as DNA: TGCGCCAGCAGCTTGCCAACGGCGGGACTAGCGGGAGACCCCTACGAGCAGTACTTC. Combining the CDR3 with reference TRBV5-1 and TRBJ2-7 gives the whole variable domain KAGVTQTPRYLIKTRGQQVTLSCSPISGHRSVSWYQQTPGQGLQFLFEYFSETQRNKGNFPGRFSGRQFSNSRSEMNVSTLELGDSALYLCASSLPTAGLAGDPYEQYFGPGTRLTVT.

The CDR3 DNA sequence: TGTGCCAGCAGGGCAGGCCGCTACGAGCAGTACTTC. This sequence encodes CASRAGRYEQYF. The J gene is TRBJ2-7, the V gene TRBV6-1, with D unresolved. The CDR3 runs to 12 residues. In germline, CDR1 is MNHNS, CDR2 SASEGT. With 6 bases removed from V and 3 bases from J, the gap between germline ends came to 9 bases.

This clone was counted a single time. The CDR3 bases are TGTGCCTGGAGTGTAGGAGTCCTGATGAATGAGCAGTTCTTC. Translation gives CAWSVGVLMNEQFF. This chain uses TRBV30 with TRBJ2-1; D call uncertain. Germline V gene data show CDR1 as GTSNPN and CDR2 as SVGIG (reference sequence). This CDR3 is 14 amino acids long. V was pared by 0 bases and J by 7 bases, with 13 bases between.

The chain carries TRBV6-5 and TRBJ2-1; D is perhaps TRBD1 (6 bases). CDR3 length: 13 amino acids. V was clipped by 2 bases and J by 8 bases, with 10 bases between them. From germline, CDR1 is MNHEY and CDR2 SVGAGI. This CDR3 reads CASSYAEGDEQFF. The CDR3, as DNA: TGTGCCAGCAGTTACGCCGAGGGGGATGAGCAGTTCTTC.

This chain connects TRBV27 to TRBJ2-3, with a possible D match to TRBD2 (6 bases). This CDR3 contains 14 residues. V was cut by 5 bases and J by 2 bases, with 11 bases left in between. Germline CDR1 is MNHEY and CDR2 is SMNVEV (reference sequence). CDR3 sequence reads: CASSIAGYTDTQYF. The CDR3 DNA sequence: TGTGCCAGCAGTATCGCGGGGTACACAGATACGCAGTATTTT.

The chain links TRBV30 to TRBJ1-2, with 8 positions matching TRBD1. The junction had 9 bases not matched to a gene; V was cut back by 7 bases and J by 5 bases. Germline CDR1 is GTSNPN and CDR2 is SVGIG (reference sequence). The CDR3 has 13 amino acids. The CDR3 loop is CALVNRGMYGYTF. In DNA form, the CDR3 reads TGTGCCTTAGTAAACAGGGGGATGTATGGCTACACCTTC.

The V and J genes are TRBV6-1 and TRBJ1-5; the D is unclear. The germline V gene has CDR1 MNHNS and CDR2 SASEGT. V dropped 6 bases and J dropped 7 bases, with 10 bases sitting between them. CDR3 size: 12 residues. The CDR3 nucleotides are TGTGCCAGCAGCGAAACATGGCAGCCCCAGCATTTT. Translation gives CASSETWQPQHF.

This clone was recorded once. This chain connects TRBV28 to TRBJ1-5; D is unclear. Germline CDR1 MDHEN, CDR2 SYDVKM. CDR3 length: 15 amino acids. V was trimmed by 1 base and J by 6 bases, leaving 13 bases between them. The DNA of the CDR3 is TGTGCCAGCAGTTTATTGGACCTCGGACTTCAGCCCCAGCATTTT. Translated: CASSLLDLGLQPQHF.

The genes are TRBV4-3 and TRBJ1-3; 8 nucleotides line up with TRBD1. V shed 1 base, J shed 1 base, and the junction held 6 bases outside the gene matches. Germline assignment: CDR1 LGHNA and CDR2 YSLEER. This CDR3 has 17 residues. The CDR3 DNA follows: TGCGCCAGCAGCCAAGTTCAGGGGGCGGAATCTGGAAACACCATATATTTT. Translating it yields CASSQVQGAESGNTIYF.

The rearrangement joins TRBV11-3 to TRBJ2-7, with TRBD2 matching 13 bases. Germline CDR1 SGHNT, CDR2 YENEEA. The ends lost 3 bases at V and 6 bases at J; junction bases unmatched: 5. The CDR3 spans 15 residues. DNA of the CDR3: TGTGCCAGCAGCTTTACTAGCGGGAGGGCCGGCGAGCAGTACTTC. Translation gives CASSFTSGRAGEQYF.

The gene calls are TRBV7-9 and TRBJ2-7, with D possibly matching TRBD2 (7 bases). Germline CDR1 reads SEHNR; CDR2 reads FQNEAQ (reference sequence). This CDR3 is 14 amino acids long. Deletions cut 3 bases from V and 9 bases from J, with 18 bases between. The CDR3 loop is CASSFGAVRGAQYF. The CDR3 DNA sequence: TGTGCCAGCAGCTTCGGGGCAGTTCGGGGGGCGCAGTACTTC.

The chain uses TRBV7-3 and TRBJ2-7; TRBD1 might be the D (5 bases). CDR3 length equals 16 residues. Trimming left V 2 bases short and J 2 bases short, with 16 bases between. Germline assignment: CDR1 SGHTA and CDR2 FQGTGA. CDR3 protein: CASSLQRDSDTYEQYF. CDR3 DNA: TGTGCCAGCAGCTTACAGAGAGACAGCGATACCTACGAGCAGTACTTC.

This sequence joins TRBV11-2 and TRBJ2-1; 11 nucleotides line up with TRBD2. The CDR3 sequence is 16 residues long. Germline V CDR1 and CDR2: SGHAT, FQNNGV. The ends lost 5 bases at V and 5 bases at J; junction bases unmatched: 8. The CDR3 protein is CASSLHGTSGDNEQFF. DNA for the CDR3: TGTGCCAGCAGCCTGCACGGGACTAGCGGCGACAATGAGCAGTTCTTC.

The rearrangement links TRBV15 to TRBJ2-7, with a weak D call TRBD1 (6 bases). CDR3 length: 16 residues. Trimming took 0 bases from V and 1 from J, leaving 13 bases between them. Per germline, CDR1 LNHNV and CDR2 YYDKDF (reference sequence). The CDR3 spells CATSREIGTPSYEQYF. CDR3 sequence (DNA): TGTGCCACCAGCAGAGAAATCGGGACACCTTCCTACGAGCAGTACTTC.

The chain recombines TRBV10-2 with TRBJ2-7, with 9 bases matching TRBD2. Germline lookup yields CDR1 WSHSY and CDR2 SAAADI. The J segment lost 1 base and the V segment lost 6 bases, leaving 4 bases of the junction unmatched. The CDR3 length is 14 residues. The CDR3 loop is CASRKTSGSYEQYF. CDR3 sequence (DNA): TGCGCCAGCAGGAAGACTAGCGGTTCCTACGAGCAGTACTTC.

The J gene is TRBJ2-6, the V gene TRBV18; 7 bases line up with TRBD2. The CDR3 is 18 amino acids. Germline V lookup: CDR1 KGHSH, CDR2 LQKENI. With V trimmed by 3 bases and J by 0 bases, 8 bases remained unmatched. The CDR3 is CASSPGRGASSGANVLTF. CDR3 nucleotides: TGTGCCAGCTCACCTGGGAGGGGCGCGAGCTCTGGGGCCAACGTCCTGACTTTC.

The chain employs TRBV2 and TRBJ2-1, with 11 bases lining up with TRBD2. This CDR3 is 14 amino acids long. The V gene end was trimmed by 11 bases and the J gene end by 3 bases; junction bases not matched to a gene: 6. Per the germline V gene, CDR1 is SNHLY and CDR2 is FYNNEI. CDR3 DNA sequence: TGTGCCGCTAGCGGGAGGAGTTACTACAATGAGCAGTTCTTC. Encoded protein: CAASGRSYYNEQFF.

The chain couples TRBV29-1 to TRBJ2-3; 9 positions match TRBD2. The trim removed 5 bases at V and 6 bases at J, leaving 9 bases unmatched. CDR3 size: 14 residues. Germline V CDR1 and CDR2: SQVTM, ANQGSEA. CDR3 DNA: TGCAGCGTTCGACAGCGGGAGGTTGGGGATACGCAGTATTTT. The encoded protein is CSVRQREVGDTQYF.

This sequence joins TRBV11-1 and TRBJ2-2; TRBD2 agrees at 14 bases. V shed 3 bases, J shed 5 bases, and the junction held 5 bases outside the gene matches. CDR1 and CDR2 from the germline V gene are SGHAT and FQDESV (reference sequence). The CDR3 contains 17 residues. The CDR3 here is CASSFGTSGSKTGELFF. CDR3 DNA: TGTGCCAGCAGCTTCGGGACTAGCGGGAGCAAAACCGGGGAGCTGTTTTTT.

The chain is built from TRBV19 and TRBJ2-5; TRBD2 aligns across 9 bases. Trimming took 3 bases from V and 2 from J; bases not matched to a gene: 13. The CDR3 covers 18 residues. Per germline, CDR1 LNHDA and CDR2 SQIVND (reference sequence). DNA for the CDR3: TGTGCCAGTAGTATTCGCCTAGCGGGAATGAGGGGGCAAGAGACCCAGTACTTC. The encoded protein is CASSIRLAGMRGQETQYF.

This clone showed up just once. The chain is built from TRBV6-6 and TRBJ2-7, with 7 bases matching TRBD1. The V gene's germline CDR1 is MNHNY and CDR2 SVGAGI (reference sequence). Trimming took 0 bases from V and 5 from J; bases not matched to a gene: 7. This CDR3 is built from 15 residues. CDR3 DNA: TGTGCCAGCAGTTACTCGAGACAGGGAAGAAACGAGCAGTACTTC. It codes for CASSYSRQGRNEQYF.

The chain is built from TRBV28 and TRBJ1-2; the D gene is possibly TRBD1 (6 bases). The CDR3 length is 15 residues. Trimming shortened V by 4 bases and J by 2 bases, and 14 bases separated the two germline ends. Germline values: CDR1 MDHEN, CDR2 SYDVKM. CDR3 nucleotides: TGTGCCAGCAGTTCGCCGCTTACAGGGAACTATGGCTACACCTTC. It encodes CASSSPLTGNYGYTF.

This chain connects TRBV5-4 to TRBJ2-7, with 8 bases aligning to TRBD2. V shed 3 bases, J shed 4 bases, and the junction held 6 bases outside the gene matches. The CDR3 loop spans 14 amino acids. Germline V gene lookup returns CDR1 SGHNT and CDR2 YYREEE (reference sequence). The CDR3 sequence is CASSYGAGEYEQYF. CDR3 nucleotide sequence: TGTGCCAGCAGCTATGGAGCGGGAGAGTACGAGCAGTACTTC.

The rearrangement links TRBV4-1 to TRBJ1-2, with a tentative D call TRBD1 (6 bases). This CDR3 has 14 amino acids. Per the germline V gene, CDR1 is MGHRA and CDR2 is YSYEKL. V was clipped by 4 bases and J by 3 bases, with 12 bases between them. Here the CDR3 reads CASSPGGGYYGYTF. The CDR3 DNA reads TGCGCCAGCAGCCCGGGGGGGGGCTACTATGGCTACACCTTC.

The chain recombines TRBV9 with TRBJ2-7; no definite D call. Germline V gene data show CDR1 as SGDLS and CDR2 as YYNGEE. Trimming shortened V by 0 bases and J by 4 bases, and 11 bases separated the two germline ends. CDR3 length: 14 amino acids. DNA for the CDR3: TGTGCCAGCAGCGTAGGAAATAGCCAGTACGAGCAGTACTTC. It codes for CASSVGNSQYEQYF.

The chain uses TRBV25-1 and TRBJ1-3, with a possible D match to TRBD1 (5 bases). This CDR3 has 14 amino acids. Germline V gene sequence: CDR1 MGHDK, CDR2 SYGVNS. V was shortened by 5 bases and J by 2 bases, with 10 bases between the two germline ends. The CDR3 coding sequence is TGTGCCAGCAGTCCTCAGGGCACTGGAAACACCATATATTTT. This codes for CASSPQGTGNTIYF.

The chain links TRBV30 to TRBJ2-1; D gene unclear. The CDR3 runs to 11 residues. Trimming removed 2 bases at V and 8 bases at J, with 7 bases between. The V gene's germline CDR1 is GTSNPN and CDR2 SVGIG (reference sequence). The CDR3 DNA reads as TGTGCCTGGAGTATAGCCTATGAGCAGTTCTTC. Translated, it gives CAWSIAYEQFF.

This chain joins TRBV5-4 and TRBJ2-7; no clear D gene. V was shortened by 0 bases and J by 7 bases, with 8 bases between the two germline ends. The CDR3 runs to 12 residues. Germline V gives CDR1 SGHNT, CDR2 YYREEE (reference sequence). CDR3 loop: CASSLASMEQYF. CDR3 DNA sequence: TGTGCCAGCAGCTTGGCCTCTATGGAGCAGTACTTC. The full variable domain, with the rest looked up from reference TRBV5-4 and TRBJ2-7, is ETGVTQSPTHLIKTRGQQVTLRCSSQSGHNTVSWYQQALGQGPQFIFQYYREEENGRGNFPPRFSGLQFPNYSSELNVNALELDDSALYLCASSLASMEQYFGPGTRLTVT.

The chain combines TRBV19 with TRBJ2-7, with TRBD1 as a possible D gene (5 bases). Germline V gives CDR1 LNHDA, CDR2 SQIVND (reference sequence). CDR3 length: 17 amino acids. Between the trimmed V and J ends, which lost 1 base and 2 bases, there was a span of 18 bases. The CDR3 DNA reads as TGTGCCAGTAGTATAGGACCCCCAAGGGGCGCGCCCTACGAGCAGTACTTC. This sequence encodes CASSIGPPRGAPYEQYF.

The V and J genes are TRBV5-1 and TRBJ2-7, with TRBD2 identical over 7 bases. The CDR3 has 14 residues. CDR1 is SGHRS, CDR2 YFSETQ, per germline. Unmatched junction bases numbered 6, after V lost 3 bases and J lost 3 bases. The CDR3 DNA follows: TGCGCCAGCAGCTCTTGGGGGGGTAGCTACGAGCAGTACTTC. Translation gives CASSSWGGSYEQYF.